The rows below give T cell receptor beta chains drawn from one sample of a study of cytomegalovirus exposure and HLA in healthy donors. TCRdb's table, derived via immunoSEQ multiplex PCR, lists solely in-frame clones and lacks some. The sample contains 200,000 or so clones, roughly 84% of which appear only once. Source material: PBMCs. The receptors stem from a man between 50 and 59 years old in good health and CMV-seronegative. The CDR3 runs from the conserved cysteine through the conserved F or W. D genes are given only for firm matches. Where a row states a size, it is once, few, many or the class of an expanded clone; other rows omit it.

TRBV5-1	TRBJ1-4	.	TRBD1	CASSRGDRGSTNEKLFF	TGCGCCAGCAGCAGAGGGGACAGGGGGTCAACTAATGAAAAACTGTTTTTT
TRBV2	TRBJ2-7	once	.	CASRGGISSYEQYF	TGTGCCAGCAGGGGAGGAATAAGCTCCTACGAGCAGTACTTC
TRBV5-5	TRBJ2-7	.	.	CASSEGLADSYEQYF	TGTGCCAGCAGCGAGGGACTGGCGGACTCCTACGAGCAGTACTTC
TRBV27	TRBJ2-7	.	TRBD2	CASSQGLAGAEQYF	TGTGCCAGCAGTCAGGGACTAGCGGGAGCCGAGCAGTACTTC
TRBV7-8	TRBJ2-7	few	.	CASSLGGGEQYF	TGTGCCAGCAGCTTAGGTGGAGGCGAGCAGTACTTC
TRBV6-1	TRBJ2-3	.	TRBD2	CASSESGGRIDTQYF	TGTGCCAGCAGTGAATCTGGCGGGAGGATAGATACGCAGTATTTT
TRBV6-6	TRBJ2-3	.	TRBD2	CASSYSAGGPTDTQYF	TGTGCCAGCAGTTACTCAGCGGGAGGACCCACAGATACGCAGTATTTT
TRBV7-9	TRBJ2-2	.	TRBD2	CASSWTSGNTGELFF	TGTGCCAGCAGCTGGACTAGCGGGAACACCGGGGAGCTGTTTTTT
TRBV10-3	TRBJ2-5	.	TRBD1	CATLPGQGFETQYF	TGTGCCACTTTACCGGGACAGGGGTTTGAGACCCAGTACTTC
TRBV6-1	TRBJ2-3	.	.	CASSDSRVSTDTQYF	TGTGCCAGCAGTGATTCCAGGGTTAGCACAGATACGCAGTATTTT
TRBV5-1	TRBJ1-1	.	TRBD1	CASIQGAGTEAFF	TGCGCCAGTATACAGGGGGCAGGGACTGAAGCTTTCTTT
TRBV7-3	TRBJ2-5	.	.	CASSPTQGRETQYF	TGTGCCAGCAGCCCTACTCAGGGAAGGGAGACCCAGTACTTC
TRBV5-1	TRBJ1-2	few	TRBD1	CASSLGGQAYYGYTF	TGCGCCAGCAGCTTGGGAGGACAGGCCTACTATGGCTACACCTTC
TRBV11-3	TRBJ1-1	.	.	CASSFKLGGEAFF	TGTGCCAGCAGCTTTAAATTGGGGGGGGAAGCTTTCTTT
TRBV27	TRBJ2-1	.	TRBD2	CASSPTTSGRRYNEQFF	TGTGCCAGCAGTCCGACGACTAGCGGGAGAAGATACAATGAGCAGTTCTTC
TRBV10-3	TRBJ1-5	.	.	CAISESQGNQPQHF	TGTGCCATCAGTGAGTCGCAGGGTAATCAGCCCCAGCATTTT
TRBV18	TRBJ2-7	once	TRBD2	CASSSGTSGRGEQYF	TGTGCCAGCTCATCCGGGACTAGCGGGAGAGGCGAGCAGTACTTC
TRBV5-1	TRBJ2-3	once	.	CASSSQPGENTQYF	TGCGCCAGCAGCTCACAACCCGGGGAGAATACGCAGTATTTT
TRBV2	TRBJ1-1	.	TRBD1	CASSERQGPSYTEAFF	TGTGCCAGCAGTGAAAGACAGGGGCCATCGTACACTGAAGCTTTCTTT
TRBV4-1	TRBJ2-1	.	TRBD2	CASRFREGQYDEQFF	TGCGCCAGCAGGTTTCGGGAGGGCCAGTACGATGAGCAGTTCTTC
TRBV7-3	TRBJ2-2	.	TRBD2	CASSLTSGTGGELFF	TGTGCCAGCAGTCTGACTAGCGGGACAGGCGGGGAGCTGTTTTTT
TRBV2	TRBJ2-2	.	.	CASSSGRVAPGELFF	TGTGCCAGCTCCAGTGGCAGGGTAGCACCCGGGGAGCTGTTTTTT
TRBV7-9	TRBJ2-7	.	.	CASSRGSEFYEQYF	TGTGCCAGCAGCCGCGGTTCTGAGTTCTACGAGCAGTACTTC
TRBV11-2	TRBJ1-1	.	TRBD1	CASSMGSGTGTEAFF	TGTGCCAGCAGCATGGGCTCCGGGACAGGGACTGAAGCTTTCTTT
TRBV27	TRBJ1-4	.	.	CASSLSLATNEKLFF	TGTGCCAGCAGCCTTAGCCTTGCAACTAATGAAAAACTGTTTTTT
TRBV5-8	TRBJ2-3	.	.	CASSLTGTDTQYF	TGTGCCAGCAGCTTGACAGGCACAGATACGCAGTATTTT
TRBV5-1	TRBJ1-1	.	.	CASSLGRGIDTEAFF	TGCGCCAGCAGCTTGGGACGGGGAATCGACACTGAAGCTTTCTTT
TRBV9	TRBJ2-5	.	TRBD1	CASSLSGTGGQETQYF	TGTGCCAGCAGCTTGTCCGGGACAGGGGGACAAGAGACCCAGTACTTC
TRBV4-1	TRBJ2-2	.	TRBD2	CASSQVFLSGRAAGELFF	TGCGCCAGCAGCCAAGTATTTCTAAGCGGGAGGGCCGCCGGGGAGCTGTTTTTT
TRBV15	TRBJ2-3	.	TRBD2	CATSRDTGLVADTQYF	TGTGCCACCAGCAGAGATACTGGACTAGTCGCAGATACGCAGTATTTT
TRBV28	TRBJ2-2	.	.	CASSFSGPNTGELFF	TGTGCCAGCAGTTTTTCTGGCCCGAACACCGGGGAGCTGTTTTTT
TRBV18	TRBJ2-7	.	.	CASSLDSDSYSYEQYF	TGTGCCAGCTCACTAGATTCGGACAGCTACTCCTACGAGCAGTACTTC
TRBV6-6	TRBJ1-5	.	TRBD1	CASRRTGSSNQPQHF	TGTGCCAGCAGAAGGACAGGGAGTAGCAATCAGCCCCAGCATTTT
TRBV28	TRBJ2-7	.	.	CASVRRGYEQYF	TGTGCCAGCGTCCGCCGAGGGTACGAGCAGTACTTC
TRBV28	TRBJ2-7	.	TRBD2	CASSYTLGLAGSSYEQYF	TGTGCCAGCAGTTATACCCTCGGACTAGCGGGGAGCTCCTACGAGCAGTACTTC
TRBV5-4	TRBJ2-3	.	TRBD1	CASSTRTGAGDTQYF	TGTGCCAGCAGCACACGGACAGGGGCGGGAGATACGCAGTATTTT
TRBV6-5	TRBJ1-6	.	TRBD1	CASSYRDRNYNSPLHF	TGTGCCAGCAGTTACAGGGACAGGAACTATAATTCACCCCTCCACTTT
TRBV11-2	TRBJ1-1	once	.	CASSLGRRNTEAFF	TGTGCCAGCAGCTTGGGCAGAAGAAACACTGAAGCTTTCTTT
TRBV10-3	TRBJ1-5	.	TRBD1	CATSGRGQDQPQHF	TGTGCCACCTCCGGCAGGGGGCAGGATCAGCCCCAGCATTTT
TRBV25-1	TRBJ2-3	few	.	CASSEQQGSTDTQYF	TGTGCCAGCAGTGAACAACAGGGCTCCACAGATACGCAGTATTTT
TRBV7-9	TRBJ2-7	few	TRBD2	CASSLAGRVDEQYF	TGTGCCAGCAGCTTGGCGGGGAGGGTCGACGAGCAGTACTTC
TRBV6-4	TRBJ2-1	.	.	CASSKDSSYNEQFF	TGTGCCAGCAGTAAAGACAGCTCCTACAATGAGCAGTTCTTC
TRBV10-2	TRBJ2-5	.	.	CASTGEWETQYF	TGCGCCAGCACAGGGGAGTGGGAGACCCAGTACTTC
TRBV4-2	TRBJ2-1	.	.	CASSQDQGRQFF	TGTGCCAGCAGCCAAGATCAGGGGAGGCAGTTCTTC
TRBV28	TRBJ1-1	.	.	CASTPGLLDSLPEAFF	TGTGCCAGCACCCCAGGCTTATTAGACAGCCTCCCTGAAGCTTTCTTT
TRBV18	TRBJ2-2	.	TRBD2	CASSLTSGRSTGELFF	TGTGCCAGCTCATTGACTAGCGGGAGGTCAACCGGGGAGCTGTTTTTT
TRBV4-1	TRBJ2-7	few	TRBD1	CASSLGTGGEQYF	TGCGCCAGCAGCCTGGGGACAGGGGGCGAGCAGTACTTC
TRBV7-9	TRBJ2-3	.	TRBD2	CASTPGTTFPDTQYF	TGTGCCAGCACCCCCGGGACTACATTCCCAGATACGCAGTATTTT
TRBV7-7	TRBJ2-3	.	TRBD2	CASSFSPTSGSTDTQYF	TGTGCCAGCAGCTTCAGCCCGACTAGCGGATCCACAGATACGCAGTATTTT